The 9 T cell receptor beta chains below were found in one sample sequenced in a study of cytomegalovirus exposure and HLA in healthy donors. The primer mix had 60 Vbeta and 13 Jbeta primers. TCRdb's table, derived via immunoSEQ multiplex PCR, lists solely in-frame clones and lacks some. The table has fewer than 60,000 clones, around three quarters seen once. Sequences were obtained from PBMCs. Receptors originate from a middle-aged woman in good health and CMV-seropositive.

The rearrangement joins TRBV4-3 to TRBJ1-4; D uncertain. Looked up from germline, CDR1 is LGHNA and CDR2 is YSLEER. V shed 0 bases and J shed 10 bases, with 18 bases lying between them. The CDR3 consists of 16 residues. CDR3 sequence: CASSQDRGRFTGKLFF. As DNA, the CDR3 is TGCGCCAGCAGCCAAGATCGAGGCCGGTTTACGGGAAAACTGTTTTTT.

The chain has TRBV5-3 and TRBJ2-1; TRBD2 matches 13 bases. TRBV5-3 is filed as an ORF, its function uncertain. The CDR3 is made up of 15 amino acids. The V gene end was trimmed by 2 bases and the J gene end by 7 bases; junction bases not matched to a gene: 3. CDR3 nucleotide sequence: TGTGCCAGAAGCTTTACTAGCGGGGGGGGAAATGAGCAGTTCTTC. Translated: CARSFTSGGGNEQFF.

The chain joins TRBV29-1 to TRBJ1-2, with 9 nucleotides matching TRBD1. The germline gives CDR1 SQVTM, CDR2 ANQGSEA. The CDR3 loop spans 14 amino acids. Trimming cost V 4 bases and J 3 bases; bases outside gene matches: 6. The CDR3 region has the DNA TGCAGCGTTGCTACAGGGGGCTTGGACTATGGCTACACCTTC. Translated: CSVATGGLDYGYTF.

The chain has TRBV19 and TRBJ1-2; 10 positions match TRBD1. Unmatched junction bases numbered 2, after V lost 5 bases and J lost 5 bases. CDR3 length: 13 amino acids. In germline, CDR1 is LNHDA, CDR2 SQIVND (reference sequence). The chain's CDR3 is CASSGQGGYGYTF. The CDR3 coding sequence is TGTGCCAGTAGTGGACAGGGGGGTTATGGCTACACCTTC.

The chain combines TRBV19 with TRBJ1-2; tentatively, D is TRBD1 (6 bases). The germline CDR1 and CDR2 sequences are LNHDA and SQIVND (reference sequence). This CDR3 is built from 13 residues. Trimming took 4 bases from V and 7 from J, leaving 13 bases between them. CDR3 protein: CASSSTGMGGYTF. The CDR3 bases are TGTGCCAGTAGTAGCACAGGGATGGGTGGCTACACCTTC. Variable domain in full (rest from reference TRBV19 and TRBJ1-2): DGGITQSPKYLFRKEGQNVTLSCEQNLNHDAMYWYRQDPGQGLRLIYYSQIVNDFQKGDIAEGYSVSREKKESFPLTVTSAQKNPTAFYLCASSSTGMGGYTFGSGTRLTVV.

The chain carries TRBV9 and TRBJ1-1; TRBD1 is a possible D gene (5 bases). Germline values: CDR1 SGDLS, CDR2 YYNGEE. The CDR3 sequence is 18 residues long. V lost 0 bases, J lost 5 bases, and 23 bases lay in between. The CDR3 reads CASSVADSGRFRGTEAFF. Here the CDR3 DNA reads TGTGCCAGCAGCGTAGCGGATTCGGGGAGGTTCCGGGGGACTGAAGCTTTCTTT.

This clone came up a few times. V and J are TRBV6-6 and TRBJ2-1, with D possibly being TRBD1 (6 bases). The CDR3 is 12 amino acids. Germline assignment: CDR1 MNHNY and CDR2 SVGAGI (reference sequence). With 6 bases removed from V and 4 bases from J, the gap between germline ends came to 7 bases. CDR3 sequence reads: CASSQGYNEQFF. DNA for the CDR3: TGTGCCAGCAGCCAGGGGTACAATGAGCAGTTCTTC.

A few counts support this clone. V gene TRBV6-5 combines with J gene TRBJ1-1, with D unresolved. The length of the CDR3 is 16 residues. In germline, CDR1 is MNHEY, CDR2 SVGAGI. V was pared by 0 bases and J by 3 bases, with 14 bases between. The chain's CDR3 is CASSYSGQIVHTEAFF. CDR3 in DNA: TGTGCCAGCAGTTACTCGGGCCAAATTGTTCACACTGAAGCTTTCTTT.

The V and J genes are TRBV4-3 and TRBJ1-6; a weak D match, TRBD1 (6 bases). V was pared by 5 bases and J by 9 bases, with 23 bases between. The CDR3 extends over 17 amino acids. Germline CDR1 LGHNA, CDR2 YSLEER. Written as DNA, the CDR3 is TGCGCCAGCAGCTCTAGGGGGGGCTCACAGGGCGGTTCACCCCTCCACTTT. Translating it yields CASSSRGGSQGGSPLHF.